In its sample, the clone carrying this T cell receptor (beta chain) was seen many times. Its antigen is unidentified. The CDR3 extends over 16 amino acids. V trimming: 0 bases; J trimming: 5 bases; junction bases outside the gene matches: 7. The V gene's germline CDR1 is SGDLS and CDR2 YYNGEE. Time point indicated: pre-sensitization, week 0. Indicated treatment: therapeutic diphenylcyclopropenone sensitization with weekly scalp DPC. The entry originates in a study of human T cells and chemical hapten exposure. The study, taken as a whole, reports: Versus controls, expanded TCRs had significantly more large CDR3 similarity clusters. Donor immune responses may differ from healthy people's, since all donors had alopecia. TCRs exceeding 1 in 1000 frequency stayed unchanged with DPC sensitization. A positive correlation with patch test score was found for PT1 expanded TCR counts.

TCRdb passed the RACE reads through MiXCR, listing each CDR3 protein once. This table holds some 400,000 distinct CDR3 sequences, about 5.1% found once. This chain uses TRBV9 with TRBJ2-2; TRBD1 agrees at 7 bases. The clonotype was recovered from a woman aged 45-65 years with alopecia areata. Some clones in this sample may be carry-over from other donors' samples. Sequencing was performed on whole blood, taken in connection with sensitization to the hapten diphenylcyclopropenone (DPC). The CDR3 sequence is CASSVEGGPLTGELFF. The CDR3 DNA is TGTGCCAGCAGCGTAGAAGGGGGCCCCCTAACCGGGGAGCTGTTTTTT.